These 23 T cell receptor beta chains came from one sample sequenced in a study of OX40 agonist ivuxolimab in advanced cancers. Clones were read by immunoSEQ multiplex PCR, and TCRdb kept only the in-frame ones, dropping some. The sample lists some 65,000 clones, 75% to 90% seen once, with under 3.5% in the top ten. Sequences were derived from CD4+ or CD8+ T cells sorted from blood, sampled in a trial of the OX40 agonist ivuxolimab. These receptors all come from an adult with an advanced solid tumor such as melanoma, head and neck, liver or kidney cancer.

V usage is TRBV27 and J usage is TRBJ1-1; D is undetermined. The CDR3 sequence is 13 residues long. Between the trimmed V and J ends, which lost 8 bases and 1 base, there was a span of 11 bases. CDR1 is MNHEY and CDR2 is SMNVEV in the germline V gene (reference sequence). The DNA of the CDR3 is TGTGCCAGCGCATCACAGCGGAACACTGAAGCTTTCTTT. It is translated as CASASQRNTEAFF.

This chain joins TRBV30 and TRBJ2-1, with D perhaps TRBD2 (6 bases). V lost 2 bases to trimming and J lost 5 bases, with 16 bases between them. Germline CDR1 is GTSNPN and CDR2 is SVGIG (reference sequence). The CDR3 totals 15 residues. Written as DNA, the CDR3 is TGTGCCTGGAGTCCCCCAAGCGGGCTCAACAATGAGCAGTTCTTC. It encodes CAWSPPSGLNNEQFF.

This sequence joins TRBV19 and TRBJ2-7; D may match TRBD1 or TRBD2 (5 bases each). Germline V CDR1 and CDR2: LNHDA, SQIVND (reference sequence). This CDR3 has 13 residues. V was cut by 4 bases and J by 3 bases, with 10 bases left in between. This chain's CDR3 is CASSTGTNYEQYF. The CDR3, as DNA: TGTGCCAGTAGTACAGGGACCAACTACGAGCAGTACTTC.

The chain recombines TRBV28 with TRBJ2-7; 9 nucleotides align to TRBD1. The germline V gene has CDR1 MDHEN and CDR2 SYDVKM. The V gene end was trimmed by 5 bases and the J gene end by 2 bases; junction bases not matched to a gene: 7. This CDR3 region has 15 residues. The CDR3 protein is CASSPGGQGTYEQYF. In nucleotides, the CDR3 is TGTGCCAGCAGTCCCGGCGGACAGGGGACCTACGAGCAGTACTTC.

The genes are TRBV7-2 and TRBJ2-2, with TRBD2 identical over 9 bases. J was trimmed by 7 bases and V by 3 bases; bases with no gene match: 6. Germline CDR1 reads SGHTA; CDR2 reads FQGNSA. This CDR3 spans 15 amino acids. The CDR3 reads CASSFGAGGGGELFF. Written as DNA, the CDR3 is TGTGCCAGCAGCTTTGGAGCGGGGGGCGGCGGGGAGCTGTTTTTT. The entire variable domain, with the rest obtained from reference TRBV7-2 and TRBJ2-2, is as follows: GAGVSQSPSNKVTEKGKDVELRCDPISGHTALYWYRQSLGQGLEFLIYFQGNSAPDKSGLPSDRFSAERTGGSVSTLTIQRTQQEDSAVYLCASSFGAGGGGELFFGEGSRLTVL.

The chain combines TRBV11-3 with TRBJ1-1; D remains unclear. Germline V gene data show CDR1 as SGHNT and CDR2 as YENEEA. Trimming stripped 1 base from V and 5 bases from J, with 5 bases between. The CDR3 consists of 12 residues. The CDR3 loop is CASSLVLTEAFF. DNA of the CDR3: TGTGCCAGCAGCTTAGTTCTTACTGAAGCTTTCTTT.

The chain couples TRBV29-1 to TRBJ1-1, with 7 positions matching TRBD1. Germline values: CDR1 SQVTM, CDR2 ANQGSEA. After removal of 4 bases from V and 0 bases from J, the junction contained 5 bases not matched to a gene. The CDR3 length is 14 residues. CDR3 sequence (DNA): TGCAGCGTTGTTTCCGGGACAGTGAACACTGAAGCTTTCTTT. This gives the protein CSVVSGTVNTEAFF.

This sequence joins TRBV6-5 and TRBJ1-2; 7 bases align to TRBD1. Germline CDR1 MNHEY, CDR2 SVGAGI. CDR3 length equals 15 residues. Trimming took 5 bases from V and 8 from J; bases not matched to a gene: 14. DNA of the CDR3: TGTGCCAGCAGTACAAAGAACCGACAGGGCAGGGGCTACACCTTC. It is translated as CASSTKNRQGRGYTF.

With regard to this clone: In the same sample, other DNA sequences code for this CDR3. The CDR3 DNA is TGTGCCAGCAGCCAAGGGGACAGGGACCAAGAGACCCAGTACTTC. Protein sequence: CASSQGDRDQETQYF. The V gene is TRBV4-2, the J gene TRBJ2-5, with 9 nucleotides matching TRBD1. Per the germline V gene, CDR1 is LGHNA and CDR2 is YNFKEQ. The CDR3 runs to 15 residues. Germline trimming cut 1 base from V and 0 bases from J; bases unmatched to any gene: 0.

The chain links TRBV13 to TRBJ2-7; D assignment may be TRBD1 or TRBD2 (5 bases each). The germline V and J ends were trimmed by 5 bases and 2 bases, with 13 bases remaining between them. Germline CDR1 and CDR2: PRHDT and FYEKMQ (reference sequence). The CDR3 totals 14 residues. The CDR3 is CASSIRDAAYEQYF. CDR3 DNA: TGTGCCAGCAGCATCCGGGACGCAGCCTACGAGCAGTACTTC. The full variable domain, with the rest looked up from reference TRBV13 and TRBJ2-7, is AAGVIQSPRHLIKEKRETATLKCYPIPRHDTVYWYQQGPGQDPQFLISFYEKMQSDKGSIPDRFSAQQFSDYHSELNMSSLELGDSALYFCASSIRDAAYEQYFGPGTRLTVT.

J is TRBJ2-3 and V is TRBV27; D ambiguous. The germline CDR1 and CDR2 sequences are MNHEY and SMNVEV (reference sequence). CDR3 size: 13 residues. The V and J ends lost 5 bases and 5 bases respectively, with 11 bases between them. This chain's CDR3 is CASSLSEVDTQYF. The DNA of the CDR3 is TGTGCCAGCAGTCTGTCCGAGGTAGATACGCAGTATTTT.

This chain uses TRBV7-2 with TRBJ1-3; D not certain. The germline CDR1 and CDR2 sequences are SGHTA and FQGNSA. This CDR3 is 16 amino acids long. Trimming left V 2 bases short and J 2 bases short, with 13 bases between. CDR3 DNA sequence: TGTGCCAGCAGCTTATTCATGTCCGGGGCTGGAAACACCATATATTTT. It is translated as CASSLFMSGAGNTIYF.

This clone was found once. At one end the junction does not follow the germline gene, possibly because of a read error. The V gene is TRBV5-4, the J gene TRBJ1-1; perhaps TRBD1 as D (6 bases). Germline CDR1 and CDR2: SGHNT and YYREEE (reference sequence). There are 17 residues in the CDR3. CDR3 DNA sequence: TGCGCCAGCAGCCACCCAACAGGGACTGAGCGGAACACTGAAGCTTTCTTT. This codes for CASSHPTGTERNTEAFF.

The CDR3 DNA is TGTGCCAGCAGCTTAGCGGGACTCACAGATACGCAGTATTTT. Amino acid sequence: CASSLAGLTDTQYF. The V gene is TRBV7-2, the J gene TRBJ2-3, with D possibly TRBD2 on 6 matching bases. Trimming took 0 bases from V and 2 from J, leaving 6 bases between them. Germline V gene data show CDR1 as SGHTA and CDR2 as FQGNSA. The CDR3 runs 14 residues. Full variable domain (remainder filled in from reference TRBV7-2 and TRBJ2-3): GAGVSQSPSNKVTEKGKDVELRCDPISGHTALYWYRQSLGQGLEFLIYFQGNSAPDKSGLPSDRFSAERTGGSVSTLTIQRTQQEDSAVYLCASSLAGLTDTQYFGPGTRLTVL.

The sample holds a few counts of this clone. The CDR3 bases are TGTGCCAGCAGCCTCGGACAGGGCACAGATACGCAGTATTTT. This encodes CASSLGQGTDTQYF. V and J are TRBV4-2 and TRBJ2-3; 7 bases map to TRBD1. Germline-derived CDR1 and CDR2 are LGHNA and YNFKEQ. Germline trimming cut 4 bases from V and 1 base from J; bases unmatched to any gene: 2. The CDR3 totals 14 residues.

This sequence joins TRBV2 and TRBJ2-1; 8 nucleotides match TRBD2. The CDR3 is made up of 15 amino acids. Losses at the gene ends were 4 bases for V and 1 base for J; bases not matched to a gene: 3. Germline V lookup: CDR1 SNHLY, CDR2 FYNNEI. CDR3 loop: CASSAAGVSYNEQFF. CDR3 DNA: TGTGCCAGCAGTGCAGCGGGAGTATCCTACAATGAGCAGTTCTTC.

The chain links TRBV11-2 to TRBJ2-7; D call uncertain. The CDR3 spans 11 residues. Trimming left V 2 bases short and J 3 bases short, with 2 bases between. Germline V gene data show CDR1 as SGHAT and CDR2 as FQNNGV. This CDR3 is CASSLNYEQYF. CDR3 nucleotide sequence: TGTGCCAGCAGCTTAAACTACGAGCAGTACTTC.

This chain links TRBV7-9 with TRBJ2-1; D gene uncertain. V gave up 1 base and J gave up 5 bases, with 3 bases separating them. The CDR3 contains 12 residues. Germline V gene data show CDR1 as SEHNR and CDR2 as FQNEAQ (reference sequence). In DNA form, the CDR3 reads TGTGCCAGCAGCTTAGTCCACAATGAGCAGTTCTTC. As protein: CASSLVHNEQFF.

This clone was observed a few times. The J gene is TRBJ2-4, the V gene TRBV7-9; TRBD1 matches 11 bases. CDR3 length equals 15 residues. From germline, CDR1 is SEHNR and CDR2 FQNEAQ (reference sequence). The J segment lost 8 bases and the V segment lost 5 bases, leaving 8 bases of the junction unmatched. DNA of the CDR3: TGTGCCAGCAGCCCAAGGACAGGGGGCACGGACATTCAGTACTTC. This encodes CASSPRTGGTDIQYF. Based on the CDR3 plus reference TRBV7-9 and TRBJ2-4, the full variable domain is DTGVSQNPRHKITKRGQNVTFRCDPISEHNRLYWYRQTLGQGPEFLTYFQNEAQLEKSRLLSDRFSAERPKGSFSTLEIQRTEQGDSAMYLCASSPRTGGTDIQYFGAGTRLSVL.

The rearrangement links TRBV6-5 to TRBJ1-1; D might be TRBD1 (5 bases). The V end lost 4 bases, the J end lost 1 base, and 13 bases lay between the germline ends. The CDR3 sequence is 15 residues long. Germline V gives CDR1 MNHEY, CDR2 SVGAGI. Here the CDR3 reads CASSSHRGANTEAFF. CDR3 nucleotide sequence: TGTGCCAGCAGTTCCCATCGTGGGGCGAACACTGAAGCTTTCTTT.

The chain joins TRBV2 to TRBJ1-1, with 10 bases fitting TRBD1. CDR1 is SNHLY, CDR2 FYNNEI, per germline. V lost 10 bases, J lost 4 bases, and 6 bases stayed unmatched. This CDR3 contains 13 residues. CDR3 protein: CATMGQGFTEAFF. The DNA for the CDR3 is TGTGCCACCATGGGACAGGGGTTCACTGAAGCTTTCTTT.

The chain recombines TRBV19 with TRBJ2-7, with TRBD2 matching over 14 bases. The germline V gene encodes CDR1 LNHDA and CDR2 SQIVND (reference sequence). The CDR3 consists of 16 residues. The V gene end was trimmed by 3 bases and the J gene end by 1 base; junction bases not matched to a gene: 2. The CDR3 reads CASSIGTSGSSYEQYF. The CDR3 bases are TGTGCCAGTAGTATTGGGACTAGCGGGAGTTCCTACGAGCAGTACTTC.

The V call is TRBV27, the J call TRBJ1-6; D unresolved. Germline CDR1 reads MNHEY; CDR2 reads SMNVEV (reference sequence). This CDR3 is 14 amino acids long. V was clipped by 1 base and J by 15 bases, with 16 bases between them. The CDR3 nucleotides are TGTGCCAGCAGTTTATGGGCGGACCCCTCAAACCTCCACTTT. Translated, it gives CASSLWADPSNLHF.